This T cell receptor beta chain was recorded in a study of cytomegalovirus exposure and HLA in healthy donors. Broader study findings: Cytomegalovirus status was reportedly diagnosed by the classifier with high sensitivity and specificity.

V was cut by 0 bases and J by 3 bases, with 6 bases left in between. Germline CDR1 is MNHEY and CDR2 is SVGAGI. CDR3 size: 14 residues. The table came from immunoSEQ multiplex PCR; TCRdb's copy has only in-frame clones and leaves some out. The table lists some 71,000 clones, approximately 94% of them singletons. Notes on this clone: Its antigen is as yet unknown.

Specimen: PBMCs. This receptor was taken from a woman between 18 and 29 years old in good health and CMV-seronegative. V is TRBV6-5 and J is TRBJ1-3; D ambiguous. The CDR3 protein is CASSYSADGNTIYF. For the CDR3, the DNA is TGTGCCAGCAGTTACTCCGCAGATGGAAACACCATATATTTT.